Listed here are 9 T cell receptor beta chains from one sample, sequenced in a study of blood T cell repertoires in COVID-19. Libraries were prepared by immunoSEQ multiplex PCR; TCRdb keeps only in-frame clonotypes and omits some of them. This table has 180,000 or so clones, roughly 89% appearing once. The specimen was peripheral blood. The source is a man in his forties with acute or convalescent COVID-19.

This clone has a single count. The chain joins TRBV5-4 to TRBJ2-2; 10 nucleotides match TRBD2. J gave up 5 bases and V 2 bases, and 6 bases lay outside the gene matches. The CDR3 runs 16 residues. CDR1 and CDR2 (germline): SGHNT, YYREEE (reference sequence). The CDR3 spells CASSLALAGVTGELFF. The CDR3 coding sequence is TGTGCCAGCAGCTTAGCCCTAGCGGGGGTTACCGGGGAGCTGTTTTTT.

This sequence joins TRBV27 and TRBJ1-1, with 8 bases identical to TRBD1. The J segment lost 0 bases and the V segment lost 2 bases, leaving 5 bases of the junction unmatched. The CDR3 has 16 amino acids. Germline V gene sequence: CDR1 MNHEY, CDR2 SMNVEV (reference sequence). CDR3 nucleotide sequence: TGTGCCAGCAGTTTAACAGGGGGTATGATGAACACTGAAGCTTTCTTT. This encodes CASSLTGGMMNTEAFF.

CDR3 coding DNA: TGTGCCATTGCGGACTCAGGGGCAGACTACGAGCAGTACTTC. Translation: CAIADSGADYEQYF. V is TRBV10-3 and J is TRBJ2-7, with a weak D call TRBD1 (6 bases). The ends were cut back, 9 bases at V and 3 bases at J, with 18 bases in the middle. Germline CDR1 is ENHRY and CDR2 is SYGVKD. This CDR3 spans 14 amino acids.

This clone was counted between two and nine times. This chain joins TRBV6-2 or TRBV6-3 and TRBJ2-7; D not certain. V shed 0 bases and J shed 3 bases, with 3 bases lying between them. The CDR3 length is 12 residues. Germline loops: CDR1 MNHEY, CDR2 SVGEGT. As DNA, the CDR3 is TGTGCCAGCAGTTACTCGAGCTACGAGCAGTACTTC. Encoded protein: CASSYSSYEQYF.

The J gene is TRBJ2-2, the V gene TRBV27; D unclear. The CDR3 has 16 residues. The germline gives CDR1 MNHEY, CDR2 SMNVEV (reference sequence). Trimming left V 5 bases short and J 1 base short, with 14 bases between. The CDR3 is CASSPRPYGNTGELFF. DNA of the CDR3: TGTGCCAGCAGTCCTCGTCCATACGGGAACACCGGGGAGCTGTTTTTT.

CDR3 sequence reads: CASYPRSSYNEQFF. The CDR3 nucleotides read TGTGCCAGCTACCCGCGAAGCTCCTACAATGAGCAGTTCTTC. The genes are TRBV2 and TRBJ2-1; D remains unclear. Germline CDR1 and CDR2: SNHLY and FYNNEI. This CDR3 is 14 amino acids long. V shed 8 bases and J shed 0 bases, with 11 bases lying between them.

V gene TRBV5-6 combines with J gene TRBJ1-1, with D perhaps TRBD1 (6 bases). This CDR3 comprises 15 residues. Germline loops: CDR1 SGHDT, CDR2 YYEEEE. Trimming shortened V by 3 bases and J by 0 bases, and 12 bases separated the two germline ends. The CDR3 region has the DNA TGTGCCAGCAGCTCGAGACAGGCCCTGAACACTGAAGCTTTCTTT. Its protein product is CASSSRQALNTEAFF.

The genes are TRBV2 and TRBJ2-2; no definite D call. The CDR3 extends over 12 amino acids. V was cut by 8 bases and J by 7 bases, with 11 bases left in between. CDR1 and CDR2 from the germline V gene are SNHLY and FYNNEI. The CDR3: CASGIFGGELFF. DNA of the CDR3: TGTGCCAGCGGCATCTTTGGCGGGGAGCTGTTTTTT.

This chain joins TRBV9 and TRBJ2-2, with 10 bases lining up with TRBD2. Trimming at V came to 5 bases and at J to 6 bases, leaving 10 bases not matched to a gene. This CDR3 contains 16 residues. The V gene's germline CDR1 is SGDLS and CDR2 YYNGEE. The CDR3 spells CASSYALSGGAGELFF. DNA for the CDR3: TGTGCCAGCAGTTATGCACTCAGCGGGGGGGCCGGGGAGCTGTTTTTT.